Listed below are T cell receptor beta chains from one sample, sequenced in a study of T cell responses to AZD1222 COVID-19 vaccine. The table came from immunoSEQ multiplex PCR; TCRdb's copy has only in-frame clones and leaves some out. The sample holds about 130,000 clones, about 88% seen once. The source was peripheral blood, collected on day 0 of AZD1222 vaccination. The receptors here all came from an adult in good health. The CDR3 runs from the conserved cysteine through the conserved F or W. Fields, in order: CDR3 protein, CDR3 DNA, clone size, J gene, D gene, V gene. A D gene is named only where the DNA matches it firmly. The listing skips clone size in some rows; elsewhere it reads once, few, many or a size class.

CDR3 protein: CASSQGAGTYEQYF
CDR3 DNA: TGTGCCAGCAGCCAAGGCGCAGGGACCTACGAGCAGTACTTC
clone size: NA
J gene: TRBJ2-7
D gene: NA
V gene: TRBV4-2

CDR3 protein: CASSLVTGDGEKLFF
CDR3 DNA: TGTGCCAGCTCACTCGTGACGGGGGATGGAGAAAAACTGTTTTTT
clone size: NA
J gene: TRBJ1-4
D gene: NA
V gene: TRBV18

CDR3 protein: CASSRHGDYGYTF
CDR3 DNA: TGCGCCAGCAGCCGACACGGGGACTATGGCTACACCTTC
clone size: NA
J gene: TRBJ1-2
D gene: NA
V gene: TRBV4-3

CDR3 protein: CASSLSGTGDEKLFF
CDR3 DNA: TGTGCCAGCAGTTTATCCGGGACAGGCGATGAAAAACTGTTTTTT
clone size: NA
J gene: TRBJ1-4
D gene: TRBD1
V gene: TRBV27

CDR3 protein: CATSPGRLYEQYF
CDR3 DNA: TGTGCCACCAGCCCGGGACGACTCTACGAGCAGTACTTC
clone size: NA
J gene: TRBJ2-7
D gene: NA
V gene: TRBV15

CDR3 protein: CASSLATEPNGYTF
CDR3 DNA: TGCGCCAGCAGCTTGGCGACAGAGCCAAATGGCTACACCTTC
clone size: NA
J gene: TRBJ1-2
D gene: NA
V gene: TRBV5-1

CDR3 protein: CASSILPGTGFDYGYTF
CDR3 DNA: TGTGCCAGTAGTATCCTACCCGGGACAGGGTTTGACTATGGCTACACCTTC
clone size: NA
J gene: TRBJ1-2
D gene: TRBD1
V gene: TRBV19

CDR3 protein: CASSLVAELNTEAFF
CDR3 DNA: TGTGCCAGCAGCTTAGTGGCAGAATTGAACACTGAAGCTTTCTTT
clone size: NA
J gene: TRBJ1-1
D gene: NA
V gene: TRBV11-1

CDR3 protein: CASSTRGEWNTIYF
CDR3 DNA: TGTGCCAGCAGCACCCGGGGGGAATGGAACACCATATATTTT
clone size: NA
J gene: TRBJ1-3
D gene: NA
V gene: TRBV9

CDR3 protein: CASSGQGDEQFF
CDR3 DNA: TGCGCCAGCAGTGGACAGGGTGATGAGCAGTTCTTC
clone size: NA
J gene: TRBJ2-1
D gene: TRBD1
V gene: TRBV10-1

CDR3 protein: CASRGWGEAFF
CDR3 DNA: TGTGCCAGCAGGGGTTGGGGTGAAGCTTTCTTT
clone size: few
J gene: TRBJ1-1
D gene: NA
V gene: TRBV3-1/TRBV3-2

CDR3 protein: CATSPQGADTQYF
CDR3 DNA: TGTGCCACCAGTCCCCAGGGGGCTGATACGCAGTATTTT
clone size: once
J gene: TRBJ2-3
D gene: TRBD1
V gene: TRBV24-1

CDR3 protein: CASSYSLWGREKLFF
CDR3 DNA: TGTGCCAGCAGTTACTCGTTATGGGGAAGGGAAAAACTGTTTTTT
clone size: NA
J gene: TRBJ1-4
D gene: NA
V gene: TRBV6-5

CDR3 protein: CASSISLAGVETQYF
CDR3 DNA: TGTGCCAGCAGTATATCACTAGCGGGGGTAGAGACCCAGTACTTC
clone size: NA
J gene: TRBJ2-5
D gene: TRBD2
V gene: TRBV6-5

CDR3 protein: CARKGEDTEAFF
CDR3 DNA: TGTGCCAGGAAAGGGGAAGACACTGAAGCTTTCTTT
clone size: few
J gene: TRBJ1-1
D gene: NA
V gene: TRBV27

CDR3 protein: CASSPSQVVSYEQYF
CDR3 DNA: TGTGCCAGCTCTCCCTCCCAAGTGGTCTCCTACGAGCAGTACTTC
clone size: NA
J gene: TRBJ2-7
D gene: NA
V gene: TRBV18

CDR3 protein: CASSPRTGMGEQYF
CDR3 DNA: TGTGCCAGCAGCCCCCGGACAGGGATGGGCGAGCAGTACTTC
clone size: NA
J gene: TRBJ2-7
D gene: TRBD1
V gene: TRBV11-3

CDR3 protein: CASSSIRTGGLREKLFF
CDR3 DNA: TGTGCCAGCAGTTCAATCCGGACAGGGGGCTTGCGTGAAAAACTGTTTTTT
clone size: NA
J gene: TRBJ1-4
D gene: TRBD1
V gene: TRBV27

CDR3 protein: CASSRSGTGYGYTF
CDR3 DNA: TGTGCCAGCAGCCGCTCCGGGACAGGATATGGCTACACCTTC
clone size: few
J gene: TRBJ1-2
D gene: TRBD1
V gene: TRBV6-5

CDR3 protein: CATTKTGGAGDTQYF
CDR3 DNA: TGTGCCACCACCAAGACAGGGGGCGCGGGAGATACGCAGTATTTT
clone size: NA
J gene: TRBJ2-3
D gene: TRBD1
V gene: TRBV24-1

CDR3 protein: CATQGGTSGSYEQYF
CDR3 DNA: TGTGCCACCCAGGGGGGGACTAGCGGTTCCTACGAGCAGTACTTC
clone size: NA
J gene: TRBJ2-7
D gene: TRBD2
V gene: TRBV24-1

CDR3 protein: CATSRGTAYYEQYF
CDR3 DNA: TGTGCCACCAGCAGAGGGACAGCTTACTACGAGCAGTACTTC
clone size: NA
J gene: TRBJ2-7
D gene: NA
V gene: TRBV15

CDR3 protein: CASSSRTSGRINEQFF
CDR3 DNA: TGTGCCAGCAGCTCGCGGACTAGCGGGAGAATAAATGAGCAGTTCTTC
clone size: NA
J gene: TRBJ2-1
D gene: TRBD2
V gene: TRBV7-2

CDR3 protein: CASSLVGGGGNTEAFF
CDR3 DNA: TGTGCCAGCAGCTTAGTAGGCGGGGGAGGGAACACTGAAGCTTTCTTT
clone size: NA
J gene: TRBJ1-1
D gene: NA
V gene: TRBV7-2

CDR3 protein: CASSGEFNSPLHF
CDR3 DNA: TGTGCCAGCAGTGGGGAGTTTAATTCACCCCTCCACTTT
clone size: NA
J gene: TRBJ1-6
D gene: NA
V gene: TRBV2

CDR3 protein: CATSDPRTGRGEKLFF
CDR3 DNA: TGTGCCACCAGTGATCCGCGGACAGGGCGGGGTGAAAAACTGTTTTTT
clone size: NA
J gene: TRBJ1-4
D gene: TRBD1
V gene: TRBV24-1

CDR3 protein: CASSPTGHPLSGNTIYF
CDR3 DNA: TGTGCCAGCTCACCCACGGGACACCCTCTCTCTGGAAACACCATATATTTT
clone size: NA
J gene: TRBJ1-3
D gene: NA
V gene: TRBV18

CDR3 protein: CASSFKGQGRRGLYF
CDR3 DNA: TGCGCCAGCAGCTTTAAGGGACAGGGTCGTAGGGGTCTGTACTTC
clone size: NA
J gene: TRBJ2-7
D gene: TRBD1
V gene: TRBV5-1

CDR3 protein: CASSLTRLGETQYF
CDR3 DNA: TGTGCCAGCAGCTTGACCAGACTGGGAGAGACCCAGTACTTC
clone size: NA
J gene: TRBJ2-5
D gene: NA
V gene: TRBV5-5

CDR3 protein: CASRPPRRQSGNTEAFF
CDR3 DNA: TGTGCCAGCAGACCCCCCCGGAGGCAGTCGGGGAACACTGAAGCTTTCTTT
clone size: NA
J gene: TRBJ1-1
D gene: NA
V gene: TRBV7-2

CDR3 protein: CASSYSGLDTQYF
CDR3 DNA: TGTGCCAGCAGTTACTCGGGGTTAGATACGCAGTATTTT
clone size: NA
J gene: TRBJ2-3
D gene: NA
V gene: TRBV6-2/TRBV6-3

CDR3 protein: CASSERQRGPYEQYF
CDR3 DNA: TGTGCCAGCAGTGAACGGCAGCGGGGCCCCTACGAGCAGTACTTC
clone size: few
J gene: TRBJ2-7
D gene: TRBD2
V gene: TRBV6-1

CDR3 protein: CASSLEGTAYEQYF
CDR3 DNA: TGTGCCAGCAGCTTAGAAGGGACAGCCTACGAGCAGTACTTC
clone size: NA
J gene: TRBJ2-7
D gene: TRBD1
V gene: TRBV11-3

CDR3 protein: CASSPLRTVNYGYTF
CDR3 DNA: TGTGCCAGCAGCCCCCTTAGGACGGTCAACTATGGCTACACCTTC
clone size: few
J gene: TRBJ1-2
D gene: NA
V gene: TRBV7-8

CDR3 protein: CASSPGTGVSSSYNSPLHF
CDR3 DNA: TGTGCCAGCAGTCCCGGGACAGGGGTCTCCAGCTCCTATAATTCACCCCTCCACTTT
clone size: NA
J gene: TRBJ1-6
D gene: TRBD1
V gene: TRBV27

CDR3 protein: CASSLDPTGAGTDTQYF
CDR3 DNA: TGTGCCAGCAGCTTGGACCCGACAGGGGCCGGCACAGATACGCAGTATTTT
clone size: NA
J gene: TRBJ2-3
D gene: TRBD1
V gene: TRBV5-4

CDR3 protein: CASSYGSAGAYNEQFF
CDR3 DNA: TGTGCCAGCAGTTACGGGTCGGCGGGAGCTTACAATGAGCAGTTCTTC
clone size: NA
J gene: TRBJ2-1
D gene: TRBD2
V gene: TRBV6-2/TRBV6-3

CDR3 protein: CATSDPGQGGQPQHF
CDR3 DNA: TGTGCCACCAGTGACCCTGGACAGGGGGGTCAGCCCCAGCATTTT
clone size: once
J gene: TRBJ1-5
D gene: TRBD1
V gene: TRBV24-1

CDR3 protein: CASSSRGAGANVLTF
CDR3 DNA: TGCGCCAGCAGCTCCCGGGGGGCTGGGGCCAACGTCCTGACTTTC
clone size: NA
J gene: TRBJ2-6
D gene: TRBD2
V gene: TRBV5-1

CDR3 protein: CASSLAVGGGTIQPQHF
CDR3 DNA: TGTGCCAGCAGCTTAGCGGTGGGCGGGGGAACAATTCAGCCCCAGCATTTT
clone size: NA
J gene: TRBJ1-5
D gene: NA
V gene: TRBV7-2

CDR3 protein: CASSHSGLREKLFF
CDR3 DNA: TGTGCCAGCAGTCATTCAGGGTTGCGGGAAAAACTGTTTTTT
clone size: NA
J gene: TRBJ1-4
D gene: NA
V gene: TRBV14

CDR3 protein: CASSSLSSAYEQYF
CDR3 DNA: TGTGCCAGCAGTTCCCTCTCCTCCGCCTACGAGCAGTACTTC
clone size: NA
J gene: TRBJ2-7
D gene: NA
V gene: TRBV6-5

CDR3 protein: CASSQTRVISEAFF
CDR3 DNA: TGTGCCAGCAGCCAAACAAGGGTCATCTCTGAAGCTTTCTTT
clone size: NA
J gene: TRBJ1-1
D gene: NA
V gene: TRBV14

CDR3 protein: CAISESAGSYGYTF
CDR3 DNA: TGTGCCATCAGTGAGTCTGCGGGGAGCTATGGCTACACCTTC
clone size: NA
J gene: TRBJ1-2
D gene: NA
V gene: TRBV10-3

CDR3 protein: CAWYRGTGNTIYF
CDR3 DNA: TGTGCCTGGTACAGGGGGACTGGAAACACCATATATTTT
clone size: NA
J gene: TRBJ1-3
D gene: TRBD1
V gene: TRBV30

CDR3 protein: CASSITGQLNTEAFF
CDR3 DNA: TGTGCCAGCAGTATCACCGGACAGTTAAACACTGAAGCTTTCTTT
clone size: NA
J gene: TRBJ1-1
D gene: NA
V gene: TRBV27